This T cell receptor beta chain appears in the sequencing data of a study of CD8 T cells in Susac syndrome. Stable or active relapsing-remitting multiple sclerosis, untreated and meeting revised McDonald criteria, defined the controls. A quantity of roughly 0.5 to 1 ug RNA underwent reverse transcription using random hexamers. TCRdb fed the immunoSEQ multiplex PCR reads into MiXCR, producing one record per CDR3 protein. The sample contains around 160,000 distinct CDR3 sequences, approximately 93% of which appear only once. The CDR3 contains 15 residues. Germline V CDR1 and CDR2: SGHRS, YFSETQ. V was shortened by 0 bases and J by 8 bases, with 17 bases between the two germline ends.

The chain links TRBV5-1 to TRBJ1-2; D gene unclear. The specimen sequenced was CD4+ T cells from PBMCs. The receptor's source is a human donor with multiple sclerosis. The CDR3 region has the DNA TGCGCCAGCAGCTTGGCCTCCGCGGTGCCCAGCGGCTACACCTTC. It translates to CASSLASAVPSGYTF. Full variable domain (missing parts from reference TRBV5-1 and TRBJ1-2): KAGVTQTPRYLIKTRGQQVTLSCSPISGHRSVSWYQQTPGQGLQFLFEYFSETQRNKGNFPGRFSGRQFSNSRSEMNVSTLELGDSALYLCASSLASAVPSGYTFGSGTRLTVV.